The 21 T cell receptor beta chains below all came from one sample that was sequenced in a study of T-cell reconstitution after alpha-beta-depleted transplantation in children. Library preparation (for TCRbeta) was performed with unique molecular identifiers. TCRdb re-analysed the PCR reads in MiXCR, keeping a single row per CDR3 protein. The sample consists of approximately 800,000 distinct CDR3 sequences, around 17% of them appearing once. This specimen was PBMCs, mostly from graft donor cells, taken 360 days after TCRalphabeta/CD19-depleted stem cell transplant. The receptors were gathered from a male patient younger than 18 who had a stem cell transplant for acute lymphoblastic leukemia, so the T cells may come from the graft donor.

The table lists this clonotype with a few counts. The chain couples TRBV5-1 to TRBJ2-7; 8 bases match TRBD1. This CDR3 contains 17 residues. Germline V gives CDR1 SGHRS, CDR2 YFSETQ. With 4 bases clipped from V and 5 bases from J, the junction kept 17 bases outside the gene matches. The CDR3 DNA is TGCGCCAGCAGCCTCTTACCCCGGACAGGGAAGAGGAACGAGCAGTACTTC. This encodes CASSLLPRTGKRNEQYF. Filled out from reference TRBV5-1 and TRBJ2-7, the complete variable domain reads KAGVTQTPRYLIKTRGQQVTLSCSPISGHRSVSWYQQTPGQGLQFLFEYFSETQRNKGNFPGRFSGRQFSNSRSEMNVSTLELGDSALYLCASSLLPRTGKRNEQYFGPGTRLTVT.

This rearrangement joins TRBV2 to TRBJ2-1; TRBD2 matches 9 bases. The CDR3 consists of 13 residues. The germline gives CDR1 SNHLY, CDR2 FYNNEI. After removal of 8 bases from V and 6 bases from J, the junction contained 5 bases not matched to a gene. CDR3 sequence: CASQPSGINEQFF. In nucleotides, the CDR3 is TGTGCCAGCCAGCCTAGCGGGATCAATGAGCAGTTCTTC.

This clonotype was counted a few times. This chain uses TRBV7-3 with TRBJ2-2; TRBD1 aligns across 7 bases. V shed 5 bases, J shed 4 bases, and the junction held 7 bases outside the gene matches. The CDR3 is made up of 15 amino acids. The V gene's germline CDR1 is SGHTA and CDR2 FQGTGA. CDR3 region: CASSRGQPRTGELFF. CDR3 bases: TGTGCCAGCAGCCGGGGACAGCCCCGCACCGGGGAGCTGTTTTTT.

The rearrangement links TRBV25-1 to TRBJ2-7, with D unresolved. With 0 bases removed from V and 3 bases from J, the gap between germline ends came to 9 bases. CDR3 length equals 14 residues. CDR1 is MGHDK and CDR2 is SYGVNS in the germline V gene. CDR3 coding DNA: TGTGCCAGCAGTGAATATGGCAGGTTCTACGAGCAGTACTTC. Its protein is CASSEYGRFYEQYF.

A word on this clonotype: Because the CDR3's place on the DNA is in doubt, the DNA is left out and the CDR3 is given as listed by TCRdb. This chain links TRBV28 with TRBJ2-7; no DNA check was done on the table's D call, TRBD1. Germline V lookup: CDR1 MDHEN, CDR2 SYDVKM. A total of 15 residues make up the CDR3, ends included. CDR3 in amino acids: CASSRAGPRAYEQYF.

This chain links TRBV30 with TRBJ2-7; 10 nucleotides match TRBD1. CDR3 length: 14 amino acids. Germline CDR1 reads GTSNPN; CDR2 reads SVGIG (reference sequence). V shed 0 bases, J shed 3 bases, and the junction held 2 bases outside the gene matches. The CDR3 loop is CAWSVGDRGYEQYF. For the CDR3, the DNA is TGTGCCTGGAGTGTAGGGGACAGGGGCTACGAGCAGTACTTC.

This clonotype was recorded at least ten times. The rearrangement uses TRBV27 and TRBJ2-7; 7 positions match TRBD2. Germline assignment: CDR1 MNHEY and CDR2 SMNVEV (reference sequence). This CDR3 contains 13 residues. V lost 5 bases and J lost 2; bases outside the gene matches: 3. For the CDR3, the DNA is TGTGCCAGCAGTGTGGGGAGGGCCTACGAGCAGTACTTC. This codes for CASSVGRAYEQYF.

The chain couples TRBV2 to TRBJ2-4; TRBD2 matches at 7 bases. CDR1 SNHLY and CDR2 FYNNEI come from the germline V gene. After removal of 4 bases from V and 6 bases from J, the junction contained 12 bases not matched to a gene. This CDR3 region has 16 residues. CDR3 bases: TGTGCCAGCAGTGTTCGGGCTAGCGGCGCCCCAAACATTCAGTACTTC. Its protein product is CASSVRASGAPNIQYF.

The table lists this clonotype with many counts. The genes are TRBV7-6 and TRBJ2-7; 8 bases are shared with TRBD2. V dropped 5 bases and J dropped 3; count of bases not matched to a gene: 3. The CDR3 runs 13 residues. CDR1 is SGHVS and CDR2 is FNYEAQ in the germline V gene. The DNA of the CDR3 is TGTGCCAGCAGCCCGGGGGGGGGCTACGAGCAGTACTTC. Protein product: CASSPGGGYEQYF.

This clonotype turned up a few times. This chain links TRBV18 with TRBJ2-1, with TRBD2 matching over 9 bases. The germline gives CDR1 KGHSH, CDR2 LQKENI. Unmatched junction bases numbered 8, after V lost 0 bases and J lost 5 bases. This CDR3 is 17 amino acids long. The CDR3 reads CASSPPRLAGVHNEQFF. The CDR3 nucleotides read TGTGCCAGCTCACCACCGAGATTAGCGGGAGTGCACAATGAGCAGTTCTTC.

The chain carries TRBV18 and TRBJ2-5, with a weak D call TRBD2 (6 bases). Germline V gene lookup returns CDR1 KGHSH and CDR2 LQKENI. This CDR3 has 13 residues. Trimming removed 0 bases from V and 4 bases from J, with 6 bases in between. In nucleotides, the CDR3 is TGTGCCAGCTCACCACCACTAGCAGAGACCCAGTACTTC. The encoded protein is CASSPPLAETQYF.

This clonotype has more than one count but fewer than ten. The chain joins TRBV2 to TRBJ2-2; D is undetermined. Trimming left V 8 bases short and J 5 bases short, with 9 bases between. The CDR3 spans 12 residues. CDR1 and CDR2 (germline): SNHLY, FYNNEI. CDR3 coding DNA: TGTGCCAGCGTAACGAGAACCGGGGAGCTGTTTTTT. This encodes CASVTRTGELFF.

This rearrangement joins TRBV29-1 to TRBJ2-7, with 7 bases matching TRBD2. V trimming: 4 bases; J trimming: 3 bases; junction bases outside the gene matches: 3. From germline, CDR1 is SQVTM and CDR2 ANQGSEA. This CDR3 is 12 amino acids long. In DNA, the CDR3 is TGCAGCGTTGTACCTAGCGGCTACGAGCAGTACTTC. The encoded protein is CSVVPSGYEQYF.

In its sample, this clonotype was seen a few times. The V and J genes are TRBV27 and TRBJ1-1; the D gene is possibly TRBD1 (6 bases). Per germline, CDR1 MNHEY and CDR2 SMNVEV (reference sequence). V was cut by 5 bases and J by 1 base, with 11 bases left in between. The CDR3 has 14 amino acids. CDR3 sequence reads: CASSGETGNTEAFF. The CDR3 DNA reads as TGTGCCAGCAGTGGTGAGACAGGGAACACTGAAGCTTTCTTT.

The chain is built from TRBV5-6 and TRBJ2-3, with D unresolved. CDR1 and CDR2 (germline): SGHDT, YYEEEE. Trimming stripped 3 bases from V and 3 bases from J, with 14 bases between. CDR3 length equals 15 residues. In DNA, the CDR3 is TGTGCCAGCAGCTCCTCTAGAGTCCCAACAGATACGCAGTATTTT. It translates to CASSSSRVPTDTQYF. Supplemented by reference TRBV5-6 and TRBJ2-3, the full variable domain reads DAGVTQSPTHLIKTRGQQVTLRCSPKSGHDTVSWYQQALGQGPQFIFQYYEEEERQRGNFPDRFSGHQFPNYSSELNVNALLLGDSALYLCASSSSRVPTDTQYFGPGTRLTVL.

At least ten counts were recorded for this clonotype. The chain carries TRBV4-2 and TRBJ2-3; D unclear. V lost 3 bases, J lost 5 bases, and 12 bases lay in between. The CDR3 consists of 14 residues. Looked up from germline, CDR1 is LGHNA and CDR2 is YNFKEQ. This CDR3 reads CASSHPLDQDTQYF. CDR3 sequence (DNA): TGTGCCAGCAGCCATCCCCTCGATCAAGATACGCAGTATTTT.

The gene calls are TRBV27 and TRBJ1-5, with 10 positions matching TRBD1. J gave up 4 bases and V 4 bases, and 10 bases lay outside the gene matches. CDR1 is MNHEY, CDR2 SMNVEV, per germline (reference sequence). The CDR3 contains 17 residues. The CDR3 coding sequence is TGTGCCAGCAGTTCATTCGGGACAGGGGTGTATAATCAGCCCCAGCATTTT. It codes for CASSSFGTGVYNQPQHF.

The sample holds a few counts of this clonotype. The rearrangement links TRBV7-8 to TRBJ2-7; 11 bases agree with TRBD2. The CDR3 has 18 residues. Germline trimming cut 0 bases from V and 3 bases from J; bases unmatched to any gene: 10. Looked up from germline, CDR1 is SGHVS and CDR2 is FQNEAQ. Here the CDR3 reads CASSLAIFSGRVDYEQYF. CDR3 bases: TGTGCCAGCAGCTTAGCGATTTTTAGCGGGAGGGTAGACTACGAGCAGTACTTC.

In this sample, this clonotype turned up a few times. The chain employs TRBV12-3 or TRBV12-4 and TRBJ2-1, with 11 bases fitting TRBD2. With V trimmed by 5 bases and J by 7 bases, 7 bases remained unmatched. The CDR3 covers 15 residues. The CDR3 DNA reads as TGTGCCAGCAGTACACTAGCGGGAGTAGTTAATGAGCAGTTCTTC. The encoded protein is CASSTLAGVVNEQFF.

This clonotype has a count of ten or more. The rearrangement uses TRBV12-3 or TRBV12-4 and TRBJ2-3, with 9 bases lining up with TRBD2. The CDR3 consists of 15 residues. V shed 4 bases and J 2 bases; nucleotides not matched to a gene: 4. As DNA, the CDR3 is TGTGCCAGCAGTTACGGCGGGAGGGCCACAGATACGCAGTATTTT. It encodes CASSYGGRATDTQYF.

The V and J genes are TRBV2 and TRBJ2-4; D is unresolved. The V end was cut by 3 bases, the J end by 0 bases, with 9 bases between. The CDR3 contains 15 residues. From germline, CDR1 is SNHLY and CDR2 FYNNEI. In nucleotides, the CDR3 is TGTGCCAGCAGTGAGTTTTGGATAGCCAAAAACATTCAGTACTTC. Its translation: CASSEFWIAKNIQYF. The full variable domain, in which reference TRBV2 and TRBJ2-4 provide the parts outside the CDR3, is EPEVTQTPSHQVTQMGQEVILRCVPISNHLYFYWYRQILGQKVEFLVSFYNNEISEKSEIFDDQFSVERPDGSNFTLKIRSTKLEDSAMYFCASSEFWIAKNIQYFGAGTRLSVL.